This T cell receptor beta chain stems from a study of blood T cell repertoires in COVID-19. Overall study context: T cells, B-cell-depleted T cells, or PBMCs supplied cDNA or gDNA.

V was shortened by 3 bases and J by 0 bases, with 14 bases between the two germline ends. The CDR3 spans 16 residues. CDR1 is LGHDT, CDR2 YNNKEL, per germline (reference sequence). Some clones are missing from TCRdb's copy, which holds only in-frame ones; the method was immunoSEQ multiplex PCR. The data contain approximately 140,000 clones, roughly nine tenths of them seen just once; the ten biggest clones take up 4% to 5%. The source of this sequence is a woman aged 60 to 75 with active or convalescent COVID-19. Material for sequencing was peripheral blood. This rearrangement joins TRBV3-1 (or the pseudogene TRBV3-2) to TRBJ1-1; D might be TRBD1 (5 bases). The CDR3: CASSQDGGTVNTEAFF. The CDR3 DNA reads TGTGCCAGCAGCCAGGATGGCGGGACGGTGAACACTGAAGCTTTCTTT.